This passage covers 31 T cell receptor beta chains from one sample sequenced in a study of healthy donors' naive CD4 and CD8 T cells. TCR libraries were built from 400 to 650 ng of total RNA by linear amplification. TCRdb fed the reads into MiXCR, producing one record per CDR3 protein. The table includes approximately 200,000 distinct CDR3 sequences, 74% detected once. The source material was naive CD4+ and CD8+ T cells sorted from blood, pooled from several donors. All receptors derive from a pool of human donors in good health; the sample pools cells from several healthy donors.

With respect to this clonotype: A read error may produce the germline difference seen at one junction end. This chain links TRBV25-1 with TRBJ1-2; D is undetermined. Germline V lookup: CDR1 MGHDK, CDR2 SYGVNS. The CDR3 is 16 residues long. CDR3 sequence: CASSDQNIPGTYGYTF. CDR3 sequence (DNA): TGCGCCAGCAGTGACCAAAATATTCCCGGAACCTATGGCTACACCTTC.

The chain carries TRBV2 and TRBJ2-1; D remains ambiguous. V was pared by 6 bases and J by 3 bases, with 12 bases between. The CDR3 sequence is 14 residues long. CDR1 is SNHLY and CDR2 is FYNNEI in the germline V gene. The CDR3 sequence is CASSVSSSYNEQFF. CDR3 in DNA: TGTGCCAGCAGCGTATCGAGTAGCTACAATGAGCAGTTCTTC.

The rearrangement links TRBV6-5 to TRBJ2-3; 10 bases map to TRBD2. The CDR3 is 18 residues long. J gave up 0 bases and V 1 base, and 7 bases lay outside the gene matches. The V gene's germline CDR1 is MNHEY and CDR2 SVGAGI. In DNA form, the CDR3 reads TGTGCCAGCAGTTACTTAGCGGGGGGTCCTTCTAGCACAGATACGCAGTATTTT. This sequence encodes CASSYLAGGPSSTDTQYF.

The chain combines TRBV11-2 with TRBJ1-2, with TRBD1 matching 11 bases. V lost 4 bases, J lost 3 bases, and 4 bases stayed unmatched. The germline V gene has CDR1 SGHAT and CDR2 FQNNGV. The CDR3 loop spans 15 amino acids. CDR3 region: CASSWGQGVDYGYTF. The CDR3 region has the DNA TGTGCCAGCAGCTGGGGACAGGGGGTGGACTATGGCTACACCTTC.

This chain uses TRBV19 with TRBJ2-7; no firm D call. This CDR3 is 13 amino acids long. Germline V lookup: CDR1 LNHDA, CDR2 SQIVND (reference sequence). V was shortened by 1 base and J by 3 bases, with 7 bases between the two germline ends. CDR3 sequence: CASSIGGGYEQYF. The CDR3 region has the DNA TGTGCCAGTAGTATAGGTGGTGGCTACGAGCAGTACTTC.

This sequence joins TRBV11-1 and TRBJ1-1; D possibly corresponds to TRBD1 (5 bases). The V end was cut by 4 bases, the J end by 1 base, with 13 bases between. Germline V gives CDR1 SGHAT, CDR2 FQDESV (reference sequence). The CDR3 spans 15 residues. The CDR3 nucleotides read TGTGCCAGCAGCTCCCTAACCGGACAGAACACTGAAGCTTTCTTT. Residues: CASSSLTGQNTEAFF.

The chain recombines TRBV29-1 with TRBJ2-1; no clear D gene. Germline-derived CDR1 and CDR2 are SQVTM and ANQGSEA. V was pared by 0 bases and J by 3 bases, with 6 bases between. CDR3 length: 13 residues. CDR3 coding DNA: TGCAGCGTTGAAGAATGGGTCTACAATGAGCAGTTCTTC. Protein sequence: CSVEEWVYNEQFF.

This clonotype has more than one count but fewer than ten. J is TRBJ1-2 and V is TRBV29-1; D gene uncertain. The CDR3 has 11 amino acids. Trimming stripped 5 bases from V and 11 bases from J, with 15 bases between. Germline V lookup: CDR1 SQVTM, CDR2 ANQGSEA. CDR3 sequence reads: CSVRTTSGYTF. Here the CDR3 DNA reads TGCAGCGTTCGGACGACATCGGGATACACCTTC.

The gene calls are TRBV5-5 and TRBJ1-1, with TRBD1 matching 7 bases. The germline V gene has CDR1 SGHKS and CDR2 YYEKEE (reference sequence). CDR3 size: 15 residues. Unmatched junction bases numbered 12, after V lost 6 bases and J lost 4 bases. CDR3 nucleotides: TGTGCCAGCACCTCCTATGGGACAGTCGGCACTGAAGCTTTCTTT. This sequence encodes CASTSYGTVGTEAFF.

This chain connects TRBV10-3 to TRBJ2-7, with D tentatively TRBD2 (6 bases). V lost 4 bases, J lost 2 bases, and 9 bases lay in between. This CDR3 spans 13 amino acids. Germline V CDR1 and CDR2: ENHRY, SYGVKD. CDR3 DNA: TGTGCCATCAGTGGCGGGACCACCTACGAGCAGTACTTC. As protein: CAISGGTTYEQYF.

The genes are TRBV30 and TRBJ2-1; a weak D match, TRBD2 (5 bases). This CDR3 comprises 14 residues. V shed 1 base and J shed 2 bases, with 9 bases lying between them. The germline CDR1 and CDR2 sequences are GTSNPN and SVGIG (reference sequence). CDR3 bases: TGTGCCTGGAGTGGTGGGAGCGCCTACAATGAGCAGTTCTTC. Translation gives CAWSGGSAYNEQFF.

This chain joins TRBV29-1 and TRBJ2-6, with 7 positions matching TRBD2. This CDR3 contains 16 residues. Per germline, CDR1 SQVTM and CDR2 ANQGSEA. V lost 3 bases to trimming and J lost 0 bases; unmatched junction nucleotides: 5. The CDR3 coding sequence is TGCAGCGTTGAGCTAGCGGCTATCTCTGGGGCCAACGTCCTGACTTTC. It specifies CSVELAAISGANVLTF.

V usage is TRBV30 and J usage is TRBJ1-1; D is uncertain. CDR1 GTSNPN and CDR2 SVGIG come from the germline V gene (reference sequence). The ends were cut back, 2 bases at V and 0 bases at J, with 10 bases in the middle. This CDR3 has 14 amino acids. This chain's CDR3 is CAWSSLVLNTEAFF. CDR3 DNA: TGTGCCTGGAGTTCTCTAGTATTGAACACTGAAGCTTTCTTT. Filled out from reference TRBV30 and TRBJ1-1, the complete variable domain reads SQTIHQWPATLVQPVGSPLSLECTVEGTSNPNLYWYRQAAGRGLQLLFYSVGIGQISSEVPQNLSASRPQDRQFILSSKKLLLSDSGFYLCAWSSLVLNTEAFFGQGTRLTVV.

CDR3 sequence reads: CASSLSGSYGYTF. The DNA of the CDR3 is TGTGCCAGCAGTTTATCTGGGAGCTATGGCTACACCTTC. The genes are TRBV27 and TRBJ1-2; D ambiguous. CDR1 is MNHEY and CDR2 is SMNVEV in the germline V gene (reference sequence). This CDR3 region has 13 residues. Trimming removed 0 bases at V and 4 bases at J, with 6 bases between.

This clonotype was counted only a few times. The junction departs from germline at one end; a sequencing error may be responsible. J is TRBJ2-1 and V is TRBV5-6; 9 nucleotides line up with TRBD2. The CDR3 has 14 residues. Germline V lookup: CDR1 SGHDT, CDR2 YYEEEE. CDR3 in DNA: TGTGCCAGCAGCTTGTCCTCCTCTAGACGTAGCGGGGGCTTC. Translation: CASSLSSSRRSGGF.

In DNA form, the CDR3 reads TGCAGCGTTGCAGGGGGCTCGAGGAATGAGCAGTTCTTC. Translated, it gives CSVAGGSRNEQFF. The rearrangement links TRBV29-1 to TRBJ2-1, with 8 positions matching TRBD1. This CDR3 has 13 residues. Looked up from germline, CDR1 is SQVTM and CDR2 is ANQGSEA. The V and J ends lost 4 bases and 7 bases, in that order; junction bases with no gene match: 6.

The V gene is TRBV29-1, the J gene TRBJ1-2; D perhaps matches TRBD1 (5 bases). Per germline, CDR1 SQVTM and CDR2 ANQGSEA. Trimming removed 6 bases from V and 7 bases from J, with 15 bases in between. The CDR3 spans 12 residues. The CDR3 region is CSVVTGRFGYTF. CDR3 coding DNA: TGCAGCGTAGTGACGGGGCGGTTTGGCTACACCTTC. The complete variable domain, with remaining parts taken from reference TRBV29-1 and TRBJ1-2, reads SAVISQKPSRDICQRGTSLTIQCQVDSQVTMMFWYRQQPGQSLTLIATANQGSEATYESGFVIDKFPISRPNLTFSTLTVSNMSPEDSSIYLCSVVTGRFGYTFGSGTRLTVV.

The chain links TRBV27 to TRBJ1-1; D possibly corresponds to TRBD1 (5 bases). Looked up from germline, CDR1 is MNHEY and CDR2 is SMNVEV (reference sequence). CDR3 length: 15 amino acids. The V end lost 6 bases, the J end lost 2 bases, and 16 bases lay between the germline ends. CDR3: CASRGTGTGNTEAFF. CDR3 in DNA: TGTGCCAGCAGGGGGACCGGGACGGGAAACACTGAAGCTTTCTTT.

The rearrangement joins TRBV7-8 to TRBJ2-5; 9 nucleotides match TRBD2. Germline V gives CDR1 SGHVS, CDR2 FQNEAQ. With 1 base clipped from V and 5 bases from J, the junction kept 11 bases outside the gene matches. The CDR3 totals 17 residues. This chain's CDR3 is CASSLERSIAGEETQYF. Written as DNA, the CDR3 is TGTGCCAGCAGCTTAGAGCGCTCAATAGCGGGAGAGGAGACCCAGTACTTC.

The chain joins TRBV5-6 to TRBJ2-3, with 8 bases fitting TRBD1. The CDR3 totals 15 residues. Trimming removed 4 bases from V and 2 bases from J; junction bases left unmatched: 6. CDR1 is SGHDT and CDR2 is YYEEEE in the germline V gene. The CDR3 is CASSETGGNTDTQYF. The CDR3 DNA sequence: TGTGCCAGCAGCGAAACAGGGGGGAACACAGATACGCAGTATTTT.

This clonotype came up once. This rearrangement joins TRBV7-2 to TRBJ2-7; 9 positions match TRBD1. The CDR3 sequence is 13 residues long. V lost 3 bases, J lost 5 bases, and 2 bases stayed unmatched. The germline gives CDR1 SGHTA, CDR2 FQGNSA. CDR3 protein: CASSLDRGHEQYV. For the CDR3, the DNA is TGTGCCAGCAGCTTGGACAGGGGTCACGAGCAGTACGTC.

The sample holds a few counts of this clonotype. V usage is TRBV29-1 and J usage is TRBJ2-1; unclear D gene. This CDR3 has 14 amino acids. Looked up from germline, CDR1 is SQVTM and CDR2 is ANQGSEA. The V and J ends lost 5 bases and 8 bases respectively, with 19 bases between them. The CDR3 is CSVNEVNPMDEQFF. As DNA, the CDR3 is TGCAGCGTTAACGAGGTTAACCCTATGGATGAGCAGTTCTTC.

This chain connects TRBV30 to TRBJ2-1, with a weak D call TRBD2 (6 bases). Looked up from germline, CDR1 is GTSNPN and CDR2 is SVGIG (reference sequence). Trimming left V 3 bases short and J 0 bases short, with 9 bases between. CDR3 size: 14 residues. The CDR3 DNA follows: TGTGCCTGGAGCTCGACTAGCTCCTACAATGAGCAGTTCTTC. It codes for CAWSSTSSYNEQFF.

The rearrangement uses TRBV6-2 or TRBV6-3 and TRBJ1-2; D is ambiguous. The V and J ends lost 6 bases and 3 bases respectively, with 11 bases between them. CDR3 length: 13 residues. Per germline, CDR1 MNHEY and CDR2 SVGEGT. This CDR3 reads CASRVGTDYGYTF. DNA for the CDR3: TGTGCCAGCAGGGTGGGAACGGACTATGGCTACACCTTC.

This clonotype was observed a few times. The chain couples TRBV7-2 to TRBJ1-5; no firm D call. Germline loops: CDR1 SGHTA, CDR2 FQGNSA. The CDR3 extends over 13 amino acids. V was shortened by 1 base and J by 5 bases, with 6 bases between the two germline ends. The CDR3 nucleotides read TGTGCCAGCAGCTTAGTAGGCGATCAGCCCCAGCATTTT. Its protein is CASSLVGDQPQHF.

V is TRBV19 and J is TRBJ2-1; TRBD1 is a possible D gene (5 bases). The CDR3 contains 13 residues. Germline values: CDR1 LNHDA, CDR2 SQIVND (reference sequence). The germline V and J ends were trimmed by 6 bases and 10 bases, with 16 bases remaining between them. The CDR3 nucleotides read TGTGCCAGTAGACGTCAAGACAGTGTGGAGCAGTTCTTC. It specifies CASRRQDSVEQFF.

In this sample, this clonotype turned up once. The chain recombines TRBV27 with TRBJ1-2, with D tentatively TRBD1 (5 bases). Germline V gene data show CDR1 as MNHEY and CDR2 as SMNVEV (reference sequence). Trimming removed 3 bases at V and 4 bases at J, with 9 bases between. The CDR3 contains 13 residues. CDR3 residues: CASSLTAAYGYTF. The CDR3 nucleotides are TGTGCCAGCAGTTTGACAGCTGCCTATGGCTACACCTTC.

This sequence joins TRBV27 and TRBJ2-7; D gene uncertain. In germline, CDR1 is MNHEY, CDR2 SMNVEV (reference sequence). V lost 10 bases and J lost 11, with 15 bases in between. This CDR3 has 10 amino acids. CDR3 amino acids: CANRVRLEYF. In DNA form, the CDR3 reads TGTGCCAACCGGGTGAGGTTAGAGTACTTC.

This clonotype came up a few times. This rearrangement joins TRBV4-2 to TRBJ1-2; no clear D gene. V lost 0 bases, J lost 8 bases, and 13 bases lay in between. Germline-derived CDR1 and CDR2 are LGHNA and YNFKEQ. The CDR3 has 14 residues. The CDR3 sequence: CASSQDRTVGGYTF. CDR3 DNA: TGTGCCAGCAGCCAAGACCGGACCGTCGGGGGCTACACCTTC.

The chain recombines TRBV29-1 with TRBJ2-7; TRBD1 might be the D (6 bases). CDR1 SQVTM and CDR2 ANQGSEA come from the germline V gene. This CDR3 contains 14 residues. V was shortened by 4 bases and J by 2 bases, with 15 bases between the two germline ends. This chain's CDR3 is CSVALGQGTYEQYF. The CDR3 nucleotides read TGCAGCGTTGCCTTAGGGCAGGGGACCTACGAGCAGTACTTC.

The V gene is TRBV19, the J gene TRBJ1-5; a possible D gene is TRBD1 (6 bases). CDR1 is LNHDA and CDR2 is SQIVND in the germline V gene (reference sequence). V dropped 3 bases and J dropped 0 bases, with 12 bases sitting between them. The CDR3 is 16 residues long. The DNA of the CDR3 is TGTGCCAGTAGTATTGTTCAGGGGTATAGCAATCAGCCCCAGCATTTT. It encodes CASSIVQGYSNQPQHF.